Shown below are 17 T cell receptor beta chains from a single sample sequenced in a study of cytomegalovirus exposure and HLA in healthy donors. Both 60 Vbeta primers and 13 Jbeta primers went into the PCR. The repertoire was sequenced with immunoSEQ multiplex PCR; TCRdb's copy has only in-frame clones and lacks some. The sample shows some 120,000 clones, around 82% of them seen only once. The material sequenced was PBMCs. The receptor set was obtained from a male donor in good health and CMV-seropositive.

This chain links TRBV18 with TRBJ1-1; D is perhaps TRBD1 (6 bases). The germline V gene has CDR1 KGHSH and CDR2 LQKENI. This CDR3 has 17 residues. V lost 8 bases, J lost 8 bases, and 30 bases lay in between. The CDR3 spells CASGRTENTERHREAFF. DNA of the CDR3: TGTGCCAGCGGACGGACAGAGAACACTGAGAGGCACAGGGAAGCTTTCTTT.

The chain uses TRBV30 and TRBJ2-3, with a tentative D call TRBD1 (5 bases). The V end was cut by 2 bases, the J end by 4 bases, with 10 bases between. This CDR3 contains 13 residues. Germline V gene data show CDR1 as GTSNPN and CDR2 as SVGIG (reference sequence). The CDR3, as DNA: TGTGCCTGGAGTCTTCAGGGCGCAGATACGCAGTATTTT. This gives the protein CAWSLQGADTQYF.

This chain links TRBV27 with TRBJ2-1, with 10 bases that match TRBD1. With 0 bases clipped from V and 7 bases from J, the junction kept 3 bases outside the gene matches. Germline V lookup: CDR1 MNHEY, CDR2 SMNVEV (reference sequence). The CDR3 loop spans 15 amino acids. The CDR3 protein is CASSLSDRGSNEQFF. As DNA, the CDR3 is TGTGCCAGCAGTTTATCGGACAGGGGGTCGAATGAGCAGTTCTTC.

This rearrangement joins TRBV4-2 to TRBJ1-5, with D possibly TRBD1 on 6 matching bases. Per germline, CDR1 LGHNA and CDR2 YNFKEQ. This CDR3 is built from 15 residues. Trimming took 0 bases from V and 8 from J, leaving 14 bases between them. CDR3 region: CASSQDTGREKPQHF. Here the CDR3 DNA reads TGTGCCAGCAGCCAAGACACAGGGCGTGAAAAGCCCCAGCATTTT.

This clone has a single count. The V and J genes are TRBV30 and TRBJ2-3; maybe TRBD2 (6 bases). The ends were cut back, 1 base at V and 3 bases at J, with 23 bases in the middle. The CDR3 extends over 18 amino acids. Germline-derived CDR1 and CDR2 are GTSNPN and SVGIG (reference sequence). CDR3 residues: CAWSGGTPPRGRTDTQYF. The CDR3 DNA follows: TGTGCCTGGAGTGGGGGGACTCCGCCTCGGGGTCGAACAGATACGCAGTATTTT.

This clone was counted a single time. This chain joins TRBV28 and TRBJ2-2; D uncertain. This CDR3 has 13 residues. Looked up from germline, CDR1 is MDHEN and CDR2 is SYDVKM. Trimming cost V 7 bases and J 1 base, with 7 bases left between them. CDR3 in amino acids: CASKSGNTGELFF. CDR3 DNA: TGTGCCAGCAAGTCAGGGAACACCGGGGAGCTGTTTTTT.

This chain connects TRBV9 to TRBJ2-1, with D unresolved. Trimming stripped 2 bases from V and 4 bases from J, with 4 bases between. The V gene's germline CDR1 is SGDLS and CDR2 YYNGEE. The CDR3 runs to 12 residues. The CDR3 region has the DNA TGTGCCAGCAGCGTCGGGTACAATGAGCAGTTCTTC. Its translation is CASSVGYNEQFF.

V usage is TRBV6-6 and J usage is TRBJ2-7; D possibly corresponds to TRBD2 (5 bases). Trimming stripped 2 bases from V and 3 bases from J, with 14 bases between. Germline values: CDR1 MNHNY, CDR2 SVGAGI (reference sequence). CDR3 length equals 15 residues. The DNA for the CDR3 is TGTGCCAGCAGTTACGGACCGGGAACGGGCTACGAGCAGTACTTC. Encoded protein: CASSYGPGTGYEQYF.

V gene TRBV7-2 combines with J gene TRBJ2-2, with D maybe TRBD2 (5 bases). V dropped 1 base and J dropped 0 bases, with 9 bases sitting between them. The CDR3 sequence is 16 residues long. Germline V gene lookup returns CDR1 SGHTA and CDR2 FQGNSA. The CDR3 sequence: CASSLVGGSNTGELFF. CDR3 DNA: TGTGCCAGCAGCTTAGTGGGCGGGTCGAACACCGGGGAGCTGTTTTTT. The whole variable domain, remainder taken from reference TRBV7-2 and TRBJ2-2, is GAGVSQSPSNKVTEKGKDVELRCDPISGHTALYWYRQSLGQGLEFLIYFQGNSAPDKSGLPSDRFSAERTGGSVSTLTIQRTQQEDSAVYLCASSLVGGSNTGELFFGEGSRLTVL.

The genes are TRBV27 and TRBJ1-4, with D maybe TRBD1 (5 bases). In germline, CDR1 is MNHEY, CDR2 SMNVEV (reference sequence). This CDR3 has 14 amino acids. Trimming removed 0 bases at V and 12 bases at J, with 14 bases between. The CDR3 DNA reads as TGTGCCAGCAGTTTATCCCTCGGGTTAGGGGAACTGTTTTTT. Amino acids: CASSLSLGLGELFF.

The CDR3 loop reads CASSLGHGGRNTEAFF. DNA of the CDR3: TGTGCCAGCAGCTTGGGGCACGGGGGGAGGAACACTGAAGCTTTCTTT. The J gene is TRBJ1-1, the V gene TRBV5-8; D perhaps matches TRBD1 (5 bases). CDR3 length equals 16 residues. Germline V gives CDR1 SGHTS, CDR2 YDEGEE. Between the trimmed V and J ends, which lost 0 bases and 1 base, there was a span of 13 bases.

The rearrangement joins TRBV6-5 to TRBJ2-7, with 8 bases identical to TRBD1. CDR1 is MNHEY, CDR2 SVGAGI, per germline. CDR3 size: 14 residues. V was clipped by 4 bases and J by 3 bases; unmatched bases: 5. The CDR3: CASSLQGASYEQYF. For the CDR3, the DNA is TGTGCCAGCAGTTTGCAGGGGGCAAGCTACGAGCAGTACTTC.

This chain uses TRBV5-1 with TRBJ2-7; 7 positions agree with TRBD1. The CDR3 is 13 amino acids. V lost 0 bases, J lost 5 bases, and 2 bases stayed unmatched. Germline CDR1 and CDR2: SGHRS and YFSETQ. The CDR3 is CASSLGTGDEQYF. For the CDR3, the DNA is TGCGCCAGCAGCTTGGGAACAGGGGACGAGCAGTACTTC.

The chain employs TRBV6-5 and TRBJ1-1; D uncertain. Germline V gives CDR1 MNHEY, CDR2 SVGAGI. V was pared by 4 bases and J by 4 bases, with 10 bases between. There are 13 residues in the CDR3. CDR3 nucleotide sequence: TGTGCCAGCAGTTCCTTCGGAGCCACTGAAGCTTTCTTT. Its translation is CASSSFGATEAFF.

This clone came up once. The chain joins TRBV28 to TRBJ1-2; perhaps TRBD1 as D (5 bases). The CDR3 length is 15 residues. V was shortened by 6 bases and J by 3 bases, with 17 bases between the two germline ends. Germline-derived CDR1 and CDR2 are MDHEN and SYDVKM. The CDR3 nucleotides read TGTGCCAGCAGCGGGACTTCGGGGGGATACTATGGCTACACCTTC. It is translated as CASSGTSGGYYGYTF.

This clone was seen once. The CDR3, as DNA: TGTGCCAGCTCACCACGGGATAGCGACAATGAGCAGTTCTTC. Residues: CASSPRDSDNEQFF. The chain joins TRBV18 to TRBJ2-1; a possible D gene is TRBD2 (5 bases). The CDR3 has 14 residues. Per germline, CDR1 KGHSH and CDR2 LQKENI. V lost 1 base and J lost 5, with 9 bases in between.

CDR3 in DNA: TGTGCCAGCAGTCCAACGCCTCAGGGGTCCTATGGCTACACCTTC. Its translation is CASSPTPQGSYGYTF. The chain combines TRBV28 with TRBJ1-2; D is perhaps TRBD1 (6 bases). Germline V gene data show CDR1 as MDHEN and CDR2 as SYDVKM. There are 15 residues in the CDR3. The V gene lost 5 bases and the J gene lost 4 bases, with 17 bases spanning the gap.